Following are 16 T cell receptor beta chains from one sample sequenced in a study of blood T cells in healthy people across ages. Together with a sample-barcoded 5' primer, a J-beta primer mix was included in a second PCR lasting roughly 6 to 12 cycles. TCRdb re-called the 5' RACE reads with MiXCR, one entry per CDR3 protein. Among 550,000 to 700,000 distinct CDR3 sequences listed, 27% were seen once. The sample taken for sequencing was blood. The receptors derive from a woman aged 70 to 79 in good health.

In this sample, this clonotype turned up a few times. The V call is TRBV24-1, the J call TRBJ2-7, with a tentative D call TRBD2 (5 bases). V was pared by 2 bases and J by 0 bases, with 10 bases between. Germline V gene sequence: CDR1 KGHDR, CDR2 SFDVKD. The CDR3 runs to 15 residues. Written as DNA, the CDR3 is TGTGCCACCAGTGATTCCGGTGGGAGCTCCTACGAGCAGTACTTC. Translation gives CATSDSGGSSYEQYF.

CDR3 DNA sequence: TGCAGTGCCAAGGGAGACTACACCTACAATGAGCAGTTCTTC. It is translated as CSAKGDYTYNEQFF. The J gene is TRBJ2-1, the V gene TRBV20-1, with TRBD2 as a possible D gene (5 bases). The CDR3 is 14 residues long. V was trimmed by 6 bases and J by 2 bases, leaving 14 bases between them. Germline CDR1 DFQATT, CDR2 SNEGSKA (reference sequence).

This clonotype was recorded a few times. The chain recombines TRBV20-1 with TRBJ1-5, with no clear D. The V gene lost 2 bases and the J gene lost 7 bases, with 12 bases spanning the gap. Looked up from germline, CDR1 is DFQATT and CDR2 is SNEGSKA (reference sequence). This CDR3 region has 13 residues. The CDR3 bases are TGCAGTGCTAGACCGGGATCCAACCAGCCCCAGCATTTT. It translates to CSARPGSNQPQHF.

In the case of this clonotype: A read error may produce the germline difference seen at one junction end. The rearrangement uses TRBV5-1 and TRBJ2-3; 14 bases align to TRBD2. The CDR3 contains 15 residues. Germline V gene data show CDR1 as SGHRS and CDR2 as YFSETQ. The CDR3 is CASSGGLAGVETQYF. CDR3 DNA sequence: TGCGCCAGCAGCGGGGGACTAGCGGGAGTAGAGACCCAGTACTTT.

The chain links TRBV7-2 to TRBJ1-4, with D perhaps TRBD1 (6 bases). The V gene's germline CDR1 is SGHTA and CDR2 FQGNSA. CDR3 length equals 15 residues. The V and J ends lost 1 base and 7 bases respectively, with 13 bases between them. The CDR3 loop reads CASSLGPGDSEKLFF. DNA of the CDR3: TGTGCCAGCAGCTTAGGACCAGGGGACTCTGAAAAACTGTTTTTT.

This clonotype was observed a few times. One end of the junction fails to match germline, which may point to a read error. The CDR3 loop reads CASKGTDTQYF. CDR3 nucleotides: TGTGCCAGCAAGGGCACTGATACGCAGTATTTT. The chain combines TRBV11-2 with TRBJ2-3; the D is unclear. Germline CDR1 SGHAT, CDR2 FQNNGV. This CDR3 region has 11 residues.

This clonotype was seen repeatedly, ten times or more. The genes are TRBV7-2 and TRBJ2-3, with D possibly matching TRBD1 (5 bases). Germline CDR1 SGHTA, CDR2 FQGNSA. This CDR3 comprises 15 residues. V lost 0 bases to trimming and J lost 0 bases, with 7 bases between them. CDR3 sequence: CASSLAPGSTDTQYF. CDR3 nucleotide sequence: TGTGCCAGCAGCTTAGCCCCAGGGAGCACAGATACGCAGTATTTT.

In this sample, this clonotype turned up a few times. The V call is TRBV25-1, the J call TRBJ1-6; D uncertain. V was shortened by 2 bases and J by 7 bases, with 6 bases between the two germline ends. This CDR3 has 13 amino acids. Germline assignment: CDR1 MGHDK and CDR2 SYGVNS. The CDR3 reads CASSERENSPLHF. DNA for the CDR3: TGTGCCAGCAGTGAACGTGAGAATTCACCCCTCCACTTT.

This clonotype was seen only a few times. V usage is TRBV7-2 and J usage is TRBJ2-7, with a possible D match to TRBD2 (6 bases). V was pared by 5 bases and J by 1 base, with 12 bases between. The germline gives CDR1 SGHTA, CDR2 FQGNSA. This CDR3 region has 14 residues. The chain's CDR3 is CASSPDSGSYEQYF. The CDR3 DNA reads as TGTGCCAGCAGCCCGGATAGCGGTTCCTACGAGCAGTACTTC.

The chain employs TRBV6-1 and TRBJ1-6, with a tentative D call TRBD1 (5 bases). CDR1 and CDR2 (germline): MNHNS, SASEGT. There are 15 residues in the CDR3. The V gene lost 6 bases and the J gene lost 2 bases, with 11 bases spanning the gap. CDR3 residues: CASRARGAYNSPLHF. DNA for the CDR3: TGTGCCAGCAGGGCCCGGGGGGCCTATAATTCACCCCTCCACTTT.

Regarding this clonotype: A much larger clone lies a single base off, so this may be a read error. The J gene is TRBJ2-5, the V gene TRBV7-2, with D hard to call. V lost 4 bases to trimming and J lost 2 bases, with 17 bases between them. The CDR3 runs to 16 residues. Germline CDR1 and CDR2: SGHTA and FQGNSA. The DNA for the CDR3 is TGTGCCAGCAGCTACCAATTTTGGGCAGGACAAGAGACCCAGTACTTC. Its protein product is CASSYQFWAGQETQYF.

This clonotype turned up a few times. This sequence joins TRBV20-1 and TRBJ2-1, with TRBD2 matching 7 bases. V dropped 6 bases and J dropped 5; count of bases not matched to a gene: 10. This CDR3 is 14 amino acids long. Germline CDR1 is DFQATT and CDR2 is SNEGSKA (reference sequence). Written as DNA, the CDR3 is TGCAGTGCGGGGGGGAGGGCCCTTGACAATGAGCAGTTCTTC. It encodes CSAGGRALDNEQFF.

This chain joins TRBV5-1 and TRBJ2-1, with 10 bases aligning to TRBD2. The CDR3 extends over 15 amino acids. J gave up 4 bases and V 5 bases, and 6 bases lay outside the gene matches. Germline lookup yields CDR1 SGHRS and CDR2 YFSETQ. As DNA, the CDR3 is TGCGCCAGCAGTTGGGGACTAGCGTCATACAATGAGCAGTTCTTC. Protein sequence: CASSWGLASYNEQFF.

This clonotype was seen just once. The chain recombines TRBV7-3 with TRBJ2-1; 11 nucleotides align to TRBD2. V shed 5 bases, J shed 7 bases, and the junction held 10 bases outside the gene matches. This CDR3 is built from 16 residues. Per the germline V gene, CDR1 is SGHTA and CDR2 is FQGTGA. The CDR3 is CASSPPGLAALNEQFF. CDR3 DNA: TGTGCCAGCAGCCCGCCGGGACTAGCGGCCTTGAATGAGCAGTTCTTC.

The genes are TRBV20-1 and TRBJ2-1, with D uncertain. The CDR3 is 14 residues long. Trimming cost V 0 bases and J 0 bases, with 6 bases left between them. CDR1 and CDR2 from the germline V gene are DFQATT and SNEGSKA (reference sequence). The CDR3 DNA sequence: TGCAGTGCTAGAGAGCACCGCTCCTACAATGAGCAGTTCTTC. Its protein product is CSAREHRSYNEQFF.

The CDR3 DNA reads TGTGCCAGCATAGAGCCAGGGACAGAGAAAGAGACCCAGTACTTC. Translated: CASIEPGTEKETQYF. The chain couples TRBV6-1 to TRBJ2-5, with 7 positions matching TRBD1. Germline CDR1 MNHNS, CDR2 SASEGT. Trimming at V came to 7 bases and at J to 3 bases, leaving 11 bases not matched to a gene. The CDR3 consists of 15 residues.